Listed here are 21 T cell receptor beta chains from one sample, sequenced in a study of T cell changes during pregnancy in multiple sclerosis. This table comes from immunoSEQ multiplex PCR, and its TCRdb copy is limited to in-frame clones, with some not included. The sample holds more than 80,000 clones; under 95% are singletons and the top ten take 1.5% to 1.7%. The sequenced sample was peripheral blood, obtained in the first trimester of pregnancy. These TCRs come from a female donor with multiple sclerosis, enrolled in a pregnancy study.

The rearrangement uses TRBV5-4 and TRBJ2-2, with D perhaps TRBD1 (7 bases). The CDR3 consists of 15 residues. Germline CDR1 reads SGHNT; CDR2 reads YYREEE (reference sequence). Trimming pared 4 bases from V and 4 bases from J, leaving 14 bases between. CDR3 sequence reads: CASSPAGGSTGELFF. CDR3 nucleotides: TGTGCCAGCAGCCCGGCAGGGGGGAGCACCGGGGAGCTGTTTTTT.

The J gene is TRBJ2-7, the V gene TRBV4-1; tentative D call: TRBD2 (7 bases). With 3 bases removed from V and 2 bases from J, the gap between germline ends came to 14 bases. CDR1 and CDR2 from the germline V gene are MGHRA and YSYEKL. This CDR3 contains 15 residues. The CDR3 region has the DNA TGCGCCAGCAGCCACCTAGCGGAGGGGGCCTACGAGCAGTACTTC. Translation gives CASSHLAEGAYEQYF.

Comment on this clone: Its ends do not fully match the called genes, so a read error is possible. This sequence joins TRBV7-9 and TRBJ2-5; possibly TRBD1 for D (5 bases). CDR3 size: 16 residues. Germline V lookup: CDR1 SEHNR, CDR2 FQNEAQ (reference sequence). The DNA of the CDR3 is TGTGCCAGCAGCCTTTTTCCGCAGGGCAACCAAGGGACCCAGTACTTC. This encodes CASSLFPQGNQGTQYF.

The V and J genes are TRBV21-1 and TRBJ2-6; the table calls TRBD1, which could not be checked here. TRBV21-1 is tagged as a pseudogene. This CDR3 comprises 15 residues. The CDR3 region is CPMIATVSGANVLTF. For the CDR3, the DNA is TGTCCAATGATCGCAACAGTCTCTGGGGCCAACGTCCTGACTTTC.

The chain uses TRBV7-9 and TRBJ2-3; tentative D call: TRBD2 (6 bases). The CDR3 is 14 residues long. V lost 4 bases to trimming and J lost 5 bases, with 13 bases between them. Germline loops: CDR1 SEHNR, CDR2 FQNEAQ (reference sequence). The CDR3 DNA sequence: TGTGCCAGCAGCTCCCCGGCTAGCGTAGATACGCAGTATTTT. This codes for CASSSPASVDTQYF. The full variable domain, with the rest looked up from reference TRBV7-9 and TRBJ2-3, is DTGVSQNPRHKITKRGQNVTFRCDPISEHNRLYWYRQTLGQGPEFLTYFQNEAQLEKSRLLSDRFSAERPKGSFSTLEIQRTEQGDSAMYLCASSSPASVDTQYFGPGTRLTVL.

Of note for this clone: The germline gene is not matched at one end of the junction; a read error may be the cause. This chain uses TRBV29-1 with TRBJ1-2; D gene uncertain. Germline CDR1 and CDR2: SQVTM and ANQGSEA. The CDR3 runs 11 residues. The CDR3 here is CSVGAIDTFYF. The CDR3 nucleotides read TGCAGCGTTGGGGCTATCGACACCTTCTACTTC. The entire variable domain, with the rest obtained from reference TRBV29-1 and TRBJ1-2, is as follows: SAVISQKPSRDICQRGTSLTIQCQVDSQVTMMFWYRQQPGQSLTLIATANQGSEATYESGFVIDKFPISRPNLTFSTLTVSNMSPEDSSIYLCSVGAIDTFYFGSGTRLTVV.

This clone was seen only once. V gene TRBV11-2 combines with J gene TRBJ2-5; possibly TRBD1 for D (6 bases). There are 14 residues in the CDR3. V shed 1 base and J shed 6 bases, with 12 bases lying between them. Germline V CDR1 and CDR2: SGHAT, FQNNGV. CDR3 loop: CASSLVKGVKTQYF. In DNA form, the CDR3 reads TGTGCCAGCAGCTTAGTCAAGGGGGTAAAGACCCAGTACTTC.

The CDR3 sequence is CASSLRDRLGNTIYF. The DNA of the CDR3 is TGTGCCAGCAGCTTAAGGGACAGGTTGGGAAACACCATATATTTT. The V and J genes are TRBV7-8 and TRBJ1-3; 8 nucleotides line up with TRBD1. Germline V gives CDR1 SGHVS, CDR2 FQNEAQ. V shed 2 bases, J shed 4 bases, and the junction held 4 bases outside the gene matches. The CDR3 length is 15 residues.

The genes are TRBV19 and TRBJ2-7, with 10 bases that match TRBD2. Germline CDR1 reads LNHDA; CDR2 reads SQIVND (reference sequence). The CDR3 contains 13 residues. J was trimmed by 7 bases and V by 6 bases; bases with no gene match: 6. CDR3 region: CASREREGSEQYF. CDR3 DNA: TGTGCCAGTAGGGAGCGGGAGGGCTCAGAGCAGTACTTC.

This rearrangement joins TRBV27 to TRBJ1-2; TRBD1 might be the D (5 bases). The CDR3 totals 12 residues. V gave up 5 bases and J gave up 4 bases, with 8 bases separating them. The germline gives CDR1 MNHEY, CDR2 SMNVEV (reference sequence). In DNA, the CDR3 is TGTGCCAGCAGTACGGGACTCTATGGCTACACCTTC. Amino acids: CASSTGLYGYTF.

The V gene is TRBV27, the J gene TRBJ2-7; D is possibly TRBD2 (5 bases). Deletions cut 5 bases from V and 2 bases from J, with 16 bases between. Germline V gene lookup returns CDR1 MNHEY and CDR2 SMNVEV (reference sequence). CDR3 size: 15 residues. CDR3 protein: CASSLRRVRTYEQYF. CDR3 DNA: TGTGCCAGCAGTCTCCGGCGGGTCCGCACCTACGAGCAGTACTTC.

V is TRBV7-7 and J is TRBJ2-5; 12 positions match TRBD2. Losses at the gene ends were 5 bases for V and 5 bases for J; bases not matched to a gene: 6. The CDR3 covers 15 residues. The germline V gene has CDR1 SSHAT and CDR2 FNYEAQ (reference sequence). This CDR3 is CASSRTSGKGETQYF. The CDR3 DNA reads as TGTGCCAGCAGCAGGACTAGCGGGAAGGGGGAGACCCAGTACTTC.

The CDR3 DNA reads TGTGCCAGCAGCTCAAGGACAGGGGGCTTCTCGCCTGAAGCTTTCTTT. This codes for CASSSRTGGFSPEAFF. This sequence joins TRBV7-9 and TRBJ1-1; 11 bases are a match to TRBD1. The CDR3 spans 16 residues. Germline loops: CDR1 SEHNR, CDR2 FQNEAQ (reference sequence). Trimming cost V 4 bases and J 6 bases; bases outside gene matches: 10.

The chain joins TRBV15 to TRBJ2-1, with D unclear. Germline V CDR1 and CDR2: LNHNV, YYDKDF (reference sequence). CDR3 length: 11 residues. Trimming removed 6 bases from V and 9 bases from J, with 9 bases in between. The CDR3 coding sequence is TGTGCCACCAGAGCATCCGGTGAGCAGTTCTTC. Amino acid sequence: CATRASGEQFF.

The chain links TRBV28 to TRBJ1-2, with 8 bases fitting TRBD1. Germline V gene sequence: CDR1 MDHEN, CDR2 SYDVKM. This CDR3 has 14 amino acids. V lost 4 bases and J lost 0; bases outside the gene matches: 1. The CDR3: CASSWTGPNYGYTF. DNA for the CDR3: TGTGCCAGCAGTTGGACAGGGCCTAACTATGGCTACACCTTC.

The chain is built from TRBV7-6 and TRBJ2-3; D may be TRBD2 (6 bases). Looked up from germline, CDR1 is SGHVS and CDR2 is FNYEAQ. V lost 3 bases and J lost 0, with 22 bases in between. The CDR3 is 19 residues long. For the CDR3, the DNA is TGTGCCAGCAGCTTTTCCTCGACTAGATTCGTTTCTAGCACAGATACGCAGTATTTT. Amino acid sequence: CASSFSSTRFVSSTDTQYF.

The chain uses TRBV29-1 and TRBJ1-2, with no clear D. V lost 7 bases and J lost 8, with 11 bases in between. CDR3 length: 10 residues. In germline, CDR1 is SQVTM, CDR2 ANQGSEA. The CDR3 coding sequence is TGCAGCGACAATCACGGGGGCTACACCTTC. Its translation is CSDNHGGYTF.

The CDR3 nucleotides read TGTGCCAGCAGTGGGGGACTCCTCCAGCCCCAGCATTTT. Amino acids: CASSGGLLQPQHF. The chain has TRBV2 and TRBJ1-5; D is possibly TRBD1 (5 bases). V lost 4 bases and J lost 7, with 11 bases in between. In germline, CDR1 is SNHLY, CDR2 FYNNEI. The CDR3 contains 13 residues.

The CDR3 is CASSYTRDIPYTGELFF. The CDR3 DNA reads TGTGCCAGCAGCTACACCCGGGACATTCCCTACACCGGGGAGCTGTTTTTT. The chain links TRBV7-6 to TRBJ2-2, with a tentative D call TRBD1 (6 bases). With 4 bases removed from V and 3 bases from J, the gap between germline ends came to 18 bases. The CDR3 loop spans 17 amino acids. Germline V gene lookup returns CDR1 SGHVS and CDR2 FNYEAQ.

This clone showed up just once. The CDR3 DNA reads TGTGCCAGCAGGCTAGACAACTATGGCTACACCTTC. It encodes CASRLDNYGYTF. The chain links TRBV6-5 to TRBJ1-2; D gene unclear. This CDR3 spans 12 amino acids. Germline V gene data show CDR1 as MNHEY and CDR2 as SVGAGI. Between the trimmed V and J ends, which lost 6 bases and 2 bases, there was a span of 7 bases.

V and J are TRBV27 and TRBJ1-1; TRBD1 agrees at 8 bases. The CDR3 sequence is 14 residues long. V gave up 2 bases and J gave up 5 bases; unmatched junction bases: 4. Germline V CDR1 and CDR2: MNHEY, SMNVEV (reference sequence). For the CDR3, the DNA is TGTGCCAGCAGTTTAAGACAGGGGAAGACTGAAGCTTTCTTT. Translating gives CASSLRQGKTEAFF.